This T cell receptor beta chain was obtained from a study of blood T cell repertoires in COVID-19. Study-level background: Specimens from acute and convalescent COVID-19 originated in the United States, Italy and Spain. Sources were T cells, B-cell-depleted T cells, or PBMCs; the material itself was cDNA or gDNA.

This CDR3 is 14 amino acids long. Per the germline V gene, CDR1 is LNHDA and CDR2 is SQIVND (reference sequence). V lost 8 bases and J lost 8, with 21 bases in between. Authors' data handling: Estimated nucleated cell counts came from reference gene primer amplification. Sequencing was performed with immunoSEQ multiplex PCR; in TCRdb, only in-frame clones are kept and a portion is missing. The V and J calls and clone size are taken from that table; D and trimming were inferred from the DNA. Seen here are 190,000 or so clones, about 88% observed once, and the top ten hold 2.5% to 3.5%. The sequencing sample was made of peripheral blood. The rearrangement uses TRBV19 and TRBJ1-2; D gene ambiguous. This clonotype was obtained from a man aged 35-49 years with active or convalescent COVID-19. The CDR3 DNA reads as TGTGCCAGTGGCCAGTACTGGGAGGATAAGGGCTACACCTTC. Its translation: CASGQYWEDKGYTF.